This T cell receptor beta chain was observed in a study of blood T cells in healthy people across ages. Study-wide results and caveats: TCR beta diversity per million T cells fell roughly linearly with age. The percentage of naive T cells correlated strongly with TCR beta diversity. Higher diversity, along with more naive CD4+ cells, distinguished long-lived donors from aged donors. CMV status of donors was unknown, possibly confounding expanded clonotype changes.

CDR1 is SGHTA, CDR2 FQGTGA, per germline. V gave up 1 base and J gave up 0 bases; unmatched junction bases: 6. The CDR3 is 18 amino acids. Sample-barcoded 5' priming and a J-beta primer mix drove a second PCR of about 6 to 12 cycles. Via MiXCR, TCRdb re-called the 5' RACE reads, giving one row per CDR3 protein. The sample yields hundreds of thousands of distinct CDR3 sequences, around a quarter seen once. About this clonotype: The antigen is unknown.

Separately, the same data were catalogued under a study of T cells of mothers and their children.

The sequence was obtained from a boy aged 5-17 years in good health. The genes are TRBV7-3 and TRBJ2-6; 7 bases map to TRBD2. Sequencing was carried out using blood. This CDR3 reads CASSLNSGVNSGANVLTF. DNA for the CDR3: TGTGCCAGCAGCTTAAACAGCGGGGTAAACTCTGGGGCCAACGTCCTGACTTTC.